Each of the 14 T cell receptor beta chains below was sequenced from the same sample in a study of hypomethylating agent response in myelodysplastic syndrome. Clones were sequenced by immunoSEQ multiplex PCR, and TCRdb holds only the in-frame ones, with some missing. The data contain some 3,100 clones, roughly 77% of them seen just once; the ten biggest clones take up about an eighth. Source: bone marrow, taken before or after starting hypomethylating agent treatment for myelodysplastic syndrome (not recorded which). Receptor source: a human donor with myelodysplastic syndrome.

V gene TRBV18 combines with J gene TRBJ2-7, with D unresolved. There are 13 residues in the CDR3. Germline CDR1 reads KGHSH; CDR2 reads LQKENI. Trimming stripped 1 base from V and 0 bases from J, with 4 bases between. DNA of the CDR3: TGTGCCAGCTCACCACAGGTCTCCTACGAGCAGTACTTC. Translating gives CASSPQVSYEQYF.

The chain uses TRBV6-1 and TRBJ1-5, with a possible D match to TRBD1 (6 bases). The V and J ends lost 8 bases and 2 bases respectively, with 16 bases between them. Germline CDR1 reads MNHNS; CDR2 reads SASEGT. The CDR3 length is 15 residues. The CDR3 DNA is TGTGCCAGCCGCTTCGGGGGCCAGGGCAATCAGCCCCAGCATTTT. Its protein product is CASRFGGQGNQPQHF.

This chain links TRBV7-2 with TRBJ2-1; 9 nucleotides agree with TRBD2. CDR1 is SGHTA and CDR2 is FQGNSA in the germline V gene. The CDR3 contains 18 residues. The V segment lost 2 bases and the J segment 0 bases; nucleotides outside the gene matches: 8. The CDR3: CASSLLAGITSSYNEQFF. CDR3 DNA: TGTGCCAGCAGCTTACTAGCGGGGATTACGAGCTCCTACAATGAGCAGTTCTTC. The full variable domain, its missing parts supplied by reference TRBV7-2 and TRBJ2-1, is GAGVSQSPSNKVTEKGKDVELRCDPISGHTALYWYRQSLGQGLEFLIYFQGNSAPDKSGLPSDRFSAERTGGSVSTLTIQRTQQEDSAVYLCASSLLAGITSSYNEQFFGPGTRLTVL.

This chain uses TRBV21-1 with TRBJ1-1. TRBV21-1 is marked as a pseudogene. The CDR3 runs 15 residues. In DNA form, the CDR3 reads TGTGCCAGCAGCCTACCTCGTGGGGGAGGGACTGAAGCTTTCTTT. Translation: CASSLPRGGGTEAFF.

This clone was recorded once. The chain links TRBV10-3 to TRBJ2-3; unclear D gene. Germline CDR1 is ENHRY and CDR2 is SYGVKD. Trimming removed 0 bases from V and 1 base from J, with 8 bases in between. The CDR3 length is 15 residues. The CDR3: CAISESHSGTDTQYF. CDR3 coding DNA: TGTGCCATCAGTGAGTCACATTCGGGCACAGATACGCAGTATTTT.

The CDR3 DNA follows: TGTGCCAGCAGCAGACAGGGGACTAATGAAAAACTGTTTTTT. As protein: CASSRQGTNEKLFF. This sequence joins TRBV21-1 and TRBJ1-4; the table's D gene call, TRBD1, was not cross checked with the DNA. TRBV21-1 is tagged as a pseudogene. This CDR3 is 14 amino acids long.

The V call is TRBV6-5, the J call TRBJ1-5, with 9 bases that match TRBD1. CDR3 size: 13 residues. Germline V gene data show CDR1 as MNHEY and CDR2 as SVGAGI. With V trimmed by 6 bases and J by 6 bases, 3 bases remained unmatched. This CDR3 is CASRRDRVQPQHF. The CDR3 region has the DNA TGTGCCAGCAGGAGGGACAGGGTTCAGCCCCAGCATTTT.

This clone was counted a few times. The rearrangement joins TRBV20-1 to TRBJ1-1; D call uncertain. V lost 3 bases to trimming and J lost 5 bases, with 7 bases between them. The germline gives CDR1 DFQATT, CDR2 SNEGSKA (reference sequence). The CDR3 consists of 11 residues. The CDR3 loop is CSASEGTEAFF. In DNA, the CDR3 is TGCAGTGCTAGTGAGGGAACTGAAGCTTTCTTT.

This chain uses TRBV13 with TRBJ2-3; the D gene could be TRBD1 or TRBD2 (6 bases each). The V gene lost 2 bases and the J gene lost 7 bases, with 16 bases spanning the gap. CDR1 and CDR2 from the germline V gene are PRHDT and FYEKMQ (reference sequence). The CDR3 contains 15 residues. The CDR3: CASSLRGAQDHTQYF. The CDR3 nucleotides are TGTGCCAGCAGCTTAAGGGGGGCCCAGGATCATACGCAGTATTTT.

For this clone: The sample carries other DNA sequences with the same CDR3. This chain joins TRBV5-4 and TRBJ1-2; D perhaps matches TRBD1 (5 bases). With 0 bases removed from V and 4 bases from J, the gap between germline ends came to 10 bases. The CDR3 loop spans 14 amino acids. Germline V gene sequence: CDR1 SGHNT, CDR2 YYREEE (reference sequence). The CDR3 nucleotides read TGTGCCAGCAGCTTGGGGGACCCGTCCTATGGCTACACCTTC. This gives the protein CASSLGDPSYGYTF.

This clone has more than one count but fewer than ten. The rearrangement uses TRBV7-9 and TRBJ2-3; no firm D call. This CDR3 spans 11 amino acids. V gave up 4 bases and J gave up 7 bases, with 6 bases separating them. Germline-derived CDR1 and CDR2 are SEHNR and FQNEAQ (reference sequence). Here the CDR3 reads CASSSLNTQYF. CDR3 DNA: TGTGCCAGCAGCTCGTTAAATACGCAGTATTTT. The variable domain in full, completed from reference TRBV7-9 and TRBJ2-3, reads DTGVSQNPRHKITKRGQNVTFRCDPISEHNRLYWYRQTLGQGPEFLTYFQNEAQLEKSRLLSDRFSAERPKGSFSTLEIQRTEQGDSAMYLCASSSLNTQYFGPGTRLTVL.

The V and J genes are TRBV6-6 and TRBJ1-5, with a weak D call TRBD1 (5 bases). V was clipped by 5 bases and J by 2 bases, with 13 bases between them. The CDR3 has 15 residues. Per germline, CDR1 MNHNY and CDR2 SVGAGI (reference sequence). The CDR3 protein is CASSIGDSGNQPQHF. The DNA of the CDR3 is TGTGCCAGCAGTATAGGGGATTCTGGCAATCAGCCCCAGCATTTT.

The rearrangement uses TRBV27 and TRBJ2-7; no definite D call. Between the trimmed V and J ends, which lost 6 bases and 7 bases, there was a span of 10 bases. CDR1 is MNHEY, CDR2 SMNVEV, per germline (reference sequence). The CDR3 is 11 residues long. For the CDR3, the DNA is TGTGCCAGCAGGGTAGGACGGGAGCAGTACTTC. It codes for CASRVGREQYF.

V gene TRBV7-3 combines with J gene TRBJ2-3; D ambiguous. V lost 1 base and J lost 2, with 16 bases in between. The CDR3 runs 17 residues. Germline V gives CDR1 SGHTA, CDR2 FQGTGA. The CDR3 DNA sequence: TGTGCCAGCAGCTTAAATCTCTTGGCCCGTCTCACAGATACGCAGTATTTT. Its translation: CASSLNLLARLTDTQYF.